This T cell receptor beta chain was recorded in a study of T-cell memory formation after mild COVID-19. The study's findings and limits: Clones shrinking between day 15 and 85 showed a balanced CD4/CD8 split, and those that grew later tilted toward CD4+.

This CDR3 contains 14 residues. The germline V gene encodes CDR1 MNHEY and CDR2 SMNVEV (reference sequence). The J segment lost 5 bases and the V segment lost 7 bases, leaving 6 bases of the junction unmatched. TCRdb passed the 5' RACE reads through MiXCR, listing each CDR3 protein once. The top ten hold roughly 40% of the sample, which has approximately 89,000 distinct CDR3 sequences, over 10% seen once. This clonotype was observed a handful of times. The target antigen is unknown. The receptor was derived from a man aged 18 to 30 who had mild COVID-19 (a few samples of this study predate the infection). Cell type and time point are not known. The sample taken for sequencing was PBMCs or a T cell subset sorted from them (not recorded which). This sequence joins TRBV27 and TRBJ2-3; 10 bases are a match to TRBD2. The CDR3 loop is CASKQRGGLDTQYF. The CDR3, as DNA: TGTGCCAGCAAGCAGCGGGGGGGCCTAGATACGCAGTATTTT.